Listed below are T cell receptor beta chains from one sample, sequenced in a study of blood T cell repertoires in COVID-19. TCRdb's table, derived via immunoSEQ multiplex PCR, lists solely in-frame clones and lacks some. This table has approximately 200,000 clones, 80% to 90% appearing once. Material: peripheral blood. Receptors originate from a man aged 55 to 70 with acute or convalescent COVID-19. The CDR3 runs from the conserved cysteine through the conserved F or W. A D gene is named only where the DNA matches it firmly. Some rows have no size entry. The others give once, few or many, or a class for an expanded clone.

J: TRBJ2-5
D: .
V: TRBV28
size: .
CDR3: CASSYPLGQGQGETQYF
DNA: TGTGCCAGCAGTTACCCCCTTGGGCAGGGGCAGGGGGAGACCCAGTACTTC

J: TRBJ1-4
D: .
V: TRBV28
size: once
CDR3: CASSFGQFVGEKLFF
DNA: TGTGCCAGCAGTTTCGGACAGTTCGTGGGGGAAAAACTGTTTTTT

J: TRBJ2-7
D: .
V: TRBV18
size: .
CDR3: CASSPWELYEQYF
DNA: TGTGCCAGCTCACCTTGGGAGCTCTACGAGCAGTACTTC

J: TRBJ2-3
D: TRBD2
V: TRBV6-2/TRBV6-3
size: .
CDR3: CASSYSGAGGADTQYF
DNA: TGTGCCAGCAGTTACTCAGGAGCGGGAGGGGCAGATACGCAGTATTTT

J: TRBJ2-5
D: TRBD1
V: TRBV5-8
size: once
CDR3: CASSFDRGEETQYF
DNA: TGTGCCAGCAGCTTTGACAGGGGGGAAGAGACCCAGTACTTC

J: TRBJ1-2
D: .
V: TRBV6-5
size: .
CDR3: CASSYGHWGYTF
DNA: TGTGCCAGCAGTTATGGCCATTGGGGCTACACCTTC

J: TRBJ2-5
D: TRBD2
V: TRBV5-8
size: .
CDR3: CASSPAGGEQETQYF
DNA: TGTGCCAGCTCGCCGGCGGGGGGCGAGCAAGAGACCCAGTACTTC

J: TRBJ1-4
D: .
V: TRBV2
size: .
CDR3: CASREDRTVEKLFF
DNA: TGTGCCAGCAGGGAAGACAGGACCGTTGAAAAGCTGTTTTTT

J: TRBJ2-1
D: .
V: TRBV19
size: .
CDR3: CASSSSGGTSYNEQFF
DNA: TGTGCCAGTAGTTCAAGTGGGGGGACCTCCTACAATGAGCAGTTCTTC

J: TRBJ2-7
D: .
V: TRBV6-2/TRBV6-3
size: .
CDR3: CASSSGGSDLYEQYF
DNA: TGTGCCAGCAGTTCCGGAGGGAGCGACCTCTACGAGCAGTACTTC

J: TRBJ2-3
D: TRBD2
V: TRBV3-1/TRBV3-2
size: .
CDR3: CASSQSSWLAGESGTDTQYF
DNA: TGTGCCAGCAGCCAATCCTCGTGGCTAGCGGGGGAATCGGGCACAGATACGCAGTATTTT

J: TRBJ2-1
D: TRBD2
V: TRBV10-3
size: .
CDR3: CAIGSGTSTNEQFF
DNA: TGTGCCATCGGGAGCGGGACTAGCACCAATGAGCAGTTCTTC

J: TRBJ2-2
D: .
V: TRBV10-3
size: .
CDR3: CATENTGELFF
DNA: TGTGCCACAGAAAACACCGGGGAGCTGTTTTTT

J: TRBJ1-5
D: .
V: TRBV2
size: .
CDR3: CASSGTNQPQHF
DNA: TGTGCCAGCAGTGGGACAAACCAGCCCCAGCATTTT

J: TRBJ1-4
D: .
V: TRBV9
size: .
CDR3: CASSVAPREGEKLFF
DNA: TGTGCCAGCAGCGTAGCTCCTCGGGAAGGTGAAAAACTGTTTTTT

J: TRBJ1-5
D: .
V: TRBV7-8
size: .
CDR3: CASSLWGHSNQPQHF
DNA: TGTGCCAGCAGCTTATGGGGACATAGCAATCAGCCCCAGCATTTT

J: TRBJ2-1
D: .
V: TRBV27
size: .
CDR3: CASSLGAREFF
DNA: TGTGCCAGCAGTTTGGGGGCGAGGGAGTTCTTC

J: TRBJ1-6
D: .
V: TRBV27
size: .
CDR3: CASSLSGSYNSPLHF
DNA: TGTGCCAGCAGTTTATCCGGGTCCTATAATTCACCCCTCCACTTT

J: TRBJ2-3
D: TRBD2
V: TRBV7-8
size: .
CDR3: CASYPGGDTQYF
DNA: TGTGCCAGCTATCCGGGAGGAGATACGCAGTATTTT

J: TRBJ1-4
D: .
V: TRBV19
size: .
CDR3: CASSPTATHEKLFF
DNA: TGTGCCAGTAGTCCGACTGCAACTCATGAAAAACTGTTTTTT

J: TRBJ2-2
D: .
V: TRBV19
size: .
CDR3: CATRGGRVYGELFF
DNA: TGTGCCACTAGGGGTGGCAGGGTTTATGGGGAGCTGTTTTTT

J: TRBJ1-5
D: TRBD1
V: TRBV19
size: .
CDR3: CASKNTGGGNQPQHF
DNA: TGTGCCAGTAAAAACACAGGGGGAGGCAATCAGCCCCAGCATTTT

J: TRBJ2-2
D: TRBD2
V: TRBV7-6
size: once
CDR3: CASRPSWSGRSTGELFF
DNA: TGTGCCAGCAGGCCCAGTTGGAGCGGGAGGTCCACCGGGGAGCTGTTTTTT

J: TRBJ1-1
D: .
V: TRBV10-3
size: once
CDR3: CAIRTQGRTEAFF
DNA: TGTGCCATCAGAACGCAGGGTCGGACTGAAGCTTTCTTT

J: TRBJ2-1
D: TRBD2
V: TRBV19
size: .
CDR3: CASSTAGGSYNEQFF
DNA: TGTGCCAGTAGTACCGCTGGCGGGAGCTACAATGAGCAGTTCTTC

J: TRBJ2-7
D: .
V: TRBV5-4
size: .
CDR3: CASWAEGSYEQYF
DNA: TGTGCCAGCTGGGCGGAGGGGAGCTACGAGCAGTACTTC

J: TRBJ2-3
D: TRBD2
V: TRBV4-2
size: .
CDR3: CASSRLTSGGTDTQYF
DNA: TGTGCCAGCAGCCGTCTAACTAGCGGGGGAACAGATACGCAGTATTTT